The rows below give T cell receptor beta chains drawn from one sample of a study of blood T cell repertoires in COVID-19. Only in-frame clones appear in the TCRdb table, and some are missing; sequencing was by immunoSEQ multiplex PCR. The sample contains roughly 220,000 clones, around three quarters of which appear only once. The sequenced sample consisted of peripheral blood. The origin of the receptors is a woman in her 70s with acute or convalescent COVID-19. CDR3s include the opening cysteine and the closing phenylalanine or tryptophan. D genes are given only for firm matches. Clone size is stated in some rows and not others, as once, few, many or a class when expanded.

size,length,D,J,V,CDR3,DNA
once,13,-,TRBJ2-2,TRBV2,CASRVGLAGELFF,TGTGCCAGCAGGGTGGGGCTCGCCGGGGAGCTGTTTTTT
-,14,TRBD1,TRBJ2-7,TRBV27,CASSFTGVEDEQYF,TGTGCCAGCAGTTTTACAGGGGTAGAGGACGAGCAGTACTTC
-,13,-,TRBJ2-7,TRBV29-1,CSVEKGGTYEQYF,TGCAGCGTGGAGAAGGGGGGGACCTACGAGCAGTACTTC
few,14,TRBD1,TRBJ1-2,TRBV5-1,CASSPGQGVYGYTF,TGCGCCAGCAGCCCGGGACAGGGGGTCTATGGCTACACCTTC
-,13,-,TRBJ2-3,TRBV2,CASSGPQGDTQYF,TGTGCCAGCAGCGGACCACAGGGAGATACGCAGTATTTT
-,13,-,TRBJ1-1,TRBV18,CASSPEVNTEAFF,TGTGCCAGCTCACCTGAGGTGAACACTGAAGCTTTCTTT
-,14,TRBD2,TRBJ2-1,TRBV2,CASRLLAGGSEQFF,TGTGCCAGCAGGCTACTAGCGGGAGGTAGTGAGCAGTTCTTC
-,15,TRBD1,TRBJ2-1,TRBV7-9,CASSIGQGAYNEQFF,TGTGCCAGCAGCATCGGACAGGGGGCTTACAATGAGCAGTTCTTC
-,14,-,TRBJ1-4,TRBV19,CASSATGSNEKLFF,TGTGCCAGTAGTGCGACAGGAAGTAATGAAAAACTGTTTTTT
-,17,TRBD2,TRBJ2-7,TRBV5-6,CASSLLGTSGRNVEQYF,TGTGCCAGCAGCTTGCTGGGAACTAGCGGGAGGAACGTCGAGCAGTACTTC
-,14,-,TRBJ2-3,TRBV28,CASSPLDSRDTQYF,TGTGCCAGCAGTCCGCTGGACAGTAGAGATACGCAGTATTTT
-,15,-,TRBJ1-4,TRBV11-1,CASSLLAATNEKLFF,TGTGCCAGCAGCTTATTGGCGGCAACTAATGAAAAACTGTTTTTT
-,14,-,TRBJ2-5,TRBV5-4,CASSPNQGSTTQYF,TGTGCCAGCAGCCCAAATCAGGGGTCTACGACCCAGTACTTC
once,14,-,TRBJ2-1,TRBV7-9,CASSLLVTVDEQFF,TGTGCCAGCAGCTTACTAGTTACTGTCGATGAGCAGTTCTTC
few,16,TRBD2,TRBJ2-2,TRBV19,CASTKLAAYNTGELFF,TGTGCCAGTACCAAACTAGCGGCCTACAACACCGGGGAGCTGTTTTTT
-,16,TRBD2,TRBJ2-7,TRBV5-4,CASSLGGLAGSYEQYF,TGTGCCAGCAGCTTGGGCGGACTAGCGGGCTCCTACGAGCAGTACTTC
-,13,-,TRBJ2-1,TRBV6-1,CASSELLGSLQFF,TGTGCCAGCAGTGAGTTACTAGGTAGTCTGCAGTTCTTC
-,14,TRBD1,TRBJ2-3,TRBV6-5,CASSRQGSTDTQYF,TGTGCCAGCAGCAGACAGGGCTCCACAGATACGCAGTATTTT
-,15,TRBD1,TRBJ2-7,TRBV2,CASNRQGAGVSEQYF,TGTGCCAGCAACCGCCAGGGGGCTGGAGTCTCCGAGCAGTACTTC
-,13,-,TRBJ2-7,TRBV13,CASSPGQHYEQYF,TGTGCCAGCAGCCCCGGACAGCACTACGAGCAGTACTTC
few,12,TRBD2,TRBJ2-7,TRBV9,CASGTTIHEQYF,TGTGCCAGTGGGACTACCATCCACGAGCAGTACTTC
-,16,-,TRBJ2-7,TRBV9,CASSVATSINVYEQYF,TGTGCCAGCAGCGTAGCTACGAGTATCAACGTGTATGAGCAGTACTTC
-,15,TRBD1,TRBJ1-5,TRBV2,CASSRQGAINQPQHF,TGTGCCAGCAGCCGACAGGGGGCCATCAATCAGCCCCAGCATTTT
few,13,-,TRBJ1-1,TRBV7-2,CASSLLRGAEAFF,TGTGCCAGCAGCTTACTAAGGGGTGCTGAAGCTTTCTTT
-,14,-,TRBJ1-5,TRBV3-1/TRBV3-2,CASSQGQGDQPQHF,TGTGCCAGCAGCCAAGGGCAGGGTGATCAGCCCCAGCATTTT
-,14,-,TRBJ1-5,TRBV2,CASRSDSSHQPQHF,TGTGCCAGCAGATCAGACAGCTCACATCAGCCCCAGCATTTT
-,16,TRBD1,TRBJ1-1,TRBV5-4,CASSSPTQGENTEAFF,TGTGCCAGCAGTTCCCCCACACAGGGGGAGAACACTGAAGCTTTCTTT
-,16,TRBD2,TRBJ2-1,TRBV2,CASSEAAGVRYNEQFF,TGTGCCAGCAGTGAAGCAGCGGGAGTCAGGTACAATGAGCAGTTCTTC
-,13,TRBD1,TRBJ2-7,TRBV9,CASSADREDEQYF,TGTGCCAGCAGCGCGGACAGGGAGGACGAGCAGTACTTC
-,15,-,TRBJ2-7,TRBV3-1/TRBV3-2,CASSQDWGVSYEQYF,TGTGCCAGCAGCCAAGACTGGGGAGTATCCTACGAGCAGTACTTC
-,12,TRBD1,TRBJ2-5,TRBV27,CASGTAQETQYF,TGTGCCAGCGGGACAGCCCAAGAGACCCAGTACTTC
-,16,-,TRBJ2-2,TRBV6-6,CASSYLGPENTGELFF,TGTGCCAGCAGTTACTTGGGGCCGGAGAACACCGGGGAGCTGTTTTTT
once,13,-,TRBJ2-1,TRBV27,CASSFSSYNEQFF,TGTGCCAGCAGTTTCAGCTCCTACAATGAGCAGTTCTTC
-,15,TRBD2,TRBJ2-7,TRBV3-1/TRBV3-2,CASSPGLAGAYEQYF,TGTGCCAGCAGCCCGGGACTAGCGGGAGCCTACGAGCAGTACTTC
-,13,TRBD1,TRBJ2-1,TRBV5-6,CASSPRTGYEQFF,TGTGCCAGCAGCCCCAGGACAGGGTATGAGCAGTTCTTC
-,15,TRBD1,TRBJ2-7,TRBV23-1,CASSHPGQVLYEQYF,TGCGCCAGCAGTCATCCGGGACAGGTCCTCTACGAGCAGTACTTC
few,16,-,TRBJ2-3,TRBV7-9,CASSLEGTAETDTQYF,TGTGCCAGCAGCCTGGAGGGAACCGCGGAAACAGATACGCAGTATTTT
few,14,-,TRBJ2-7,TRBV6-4,CASSVDRSSYEQYF,TGTGCCAGCAGTGTAGACAGGAGCTCCTACGAGCAGTACTTC
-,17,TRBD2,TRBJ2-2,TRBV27,CASSPSSGRAVSGELFF,TGTGCCAGCAGTCCGTCTAGCGGGAGGGCCGTTTCCGGGGAGCTGTTTTTT
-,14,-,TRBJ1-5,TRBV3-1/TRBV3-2,CASSPQGLNQPQHF,TGTGCCAGCAGCCCCCAGGGTCTCAATCAGCCCCAGCATTTT
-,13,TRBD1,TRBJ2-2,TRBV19,CASSIQGAQELFF,TGTGCCAGTAGTATTCAGGGGGCACAGGAGCTGTTTTTT
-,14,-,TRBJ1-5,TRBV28,CASSLSGGHQPQHF,TGTGCCAGCAGTTTATCGGGGGGGCATCAGCCCCAGCATTTT
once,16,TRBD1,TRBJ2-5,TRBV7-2,CASSPRRTGGQETQYF,TGTGCCAGCAGCCCCCGACGGACAGGGGGCCAAGAGACCCAGTACTTC
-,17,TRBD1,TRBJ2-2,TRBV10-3,CAIRVRGQGPNTGELFF,TGTGCCATCAGAGTGCGGGGACAGGGGCCGAACACCGGGGAGCTGTTTTTT
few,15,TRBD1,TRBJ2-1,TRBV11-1,CASSPGTELYNEQFF,TGTGCCAGCAGCCCCGGGACAGAACTTTACAATGAGCAGTTCTTC
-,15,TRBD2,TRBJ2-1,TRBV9,CASSAGTSGNNEQFF,TGTGCCAGCAGCGCCGGGACTAGCGGGAACAATGAGCAGTTCTTC
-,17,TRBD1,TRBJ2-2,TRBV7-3,CASSLGPGQGIAGELFF,TGTGCCAGCAGCTTAGGTCCGGGACAGGGGATCGCCGGGGAGCTGTTTTTT
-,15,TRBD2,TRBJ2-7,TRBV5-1,CASSLTSGSSYEQYF,TGCGCCAGCAGCTTGACTAGCGGGAGTTCCTACGAGCAGTACTTC
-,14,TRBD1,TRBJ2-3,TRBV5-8,CASSRDREADTQYF,TGTGCCAGCAGCCGGGACAGGGAGGCAGATACGCAGTATTTT
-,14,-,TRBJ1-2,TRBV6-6,CASSLDGGFGGYTF,TGTGCCAGCAGCCTAGACGGAGGGTTTGGAGGCTACACCTTC
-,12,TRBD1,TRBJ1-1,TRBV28,CATRTGDTEAFF,TGTGCCACACGGACAGGGGACACTGAAGCTTTCTTT
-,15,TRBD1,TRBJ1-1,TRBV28,CASSLEGTGGPRAFF,TGTGCCAGCAGTTTAGAGGGGACAGGGGGCCCGAGAGCTTTCTTT
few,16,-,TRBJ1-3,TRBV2,CASSEDEGYSGNTIYF,TGTGCCAGCAGTGAAGACGAGGGTTACTCTGGAAACACCATATATTTT
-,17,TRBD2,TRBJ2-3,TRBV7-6,CASSARLAGGGTDTQYF,TGTGCCAGCAGCGCCAGACTAGCGGGCGGTGGCACAGATACGCAGTATTTT
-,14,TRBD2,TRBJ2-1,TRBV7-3,CASSLGTSVDEQFF,TGTGCCAGCAGCCTTGGGACTAGCGTTGATGAGCAGTTCTTC
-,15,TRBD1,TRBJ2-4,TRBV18,CASSPLGGQMNIQYF,TGTGCCAGCTCACCACTAGGGGGCCAAATGAACATTCAGTACTTC